This entry lists 4 T cell receptor delta chains sequenced from one sample in a study of gamma delta lymphoproliferative disorders and STAT genes. TCRdb reran clone calling via CATT on the multiplex PCR reads. The table lists about 3,800 delta-chain clones, 0.9% to 1.1% of them singletons. PBMCs from patients and controls supplied the genomic DNA for sequencing. The specimen sequenced was blood. These receptor sequences come from a human donor in good health.

This clone was counted between two and nine times. Translating this DNA gives a protein that differs at residue 3 from the TCRdb one, which belongs to a much larger clone; a read error is likely, and the protein shown is this translation. The V call is TRDV2, the J call TRDJ1; 13 bases match TRDD3. The CDR3 spans 18 residues. The germline V gene has CDR1 GEAIGNYY and CDR2 EKD. As DNA, the CDR3 is TGTGCCCGTGAGAAACTGGGGGATACGAGGGGTGTCACCGATAAACTCATCTTT. Translating gives CAREKLGDTRGVTDKLIF.

Points on this clone: Translating this DNA gives a protein that differs at residue 19 from the TCRdb one, which belongs to a much larger clone; a read error is likely, and the protein shown is this translation. The chain links TRDV1 to TRDJ1, with 13 bases identical to TRDD3. Germline-derived CDR1 and CDR2 are TSWWSYY and QGS. There are 22 residues in the CDR3. CDR3 loop: CALGEPPPFPFTGGYGRDRLIF. The CDR3 DNA sequence: TGTGCTCTTGGGGAACCCCCCCCCTTCCCGTTTACTGGGGGATACGGCAGAGATAGACTCATCTTT.

Regarding this clone: This likely came from a read error, as a far larger clone is one base away. V usage is TRDV2 and J usage is TRDJ1; the D is unclear. CDR3 size: 17 residues. The germline gives CDR1 GEAIGNYY, CDR2 EKD. Trimming cost V 3 bases and J 3 bases, with 22 bases left between them. CDR3 coding DNA: TGTGCCTGTGACGACATATTGAGGGACAACCTTGCCGATAAACTCATCTTT. It is translated as CACDDILRDNLADKLIF.

This clone turned up a few times. A far more abundant clone sits one base away, making this likely a read error. The same CDR3 also results from other DNA sequences found in this sample. The chain uses TRDV2 and TRDJ1; 8 positions match TRDD3. The germline CDR1 and CDR2 sequences are GEAIGNYY and EKD. This CDR3 comprises 17 residues. The CDR3 nucleotides are TGTGCCTGTGACCCAGTACTGGGGGCCTCTCCCACCGATAAGCTCATCTTT. As protein: CACDPVLGASPTDKLIF.